These 15 T cell receptor beta chains came from one sample sequenced in a study of OX40 agonist ivuxolimab in advanced cancers. Data came from immunoSEQ multiplex PCR; TCRdb stores just in-frame clones and leaves some out. The data contain 45,000 to 60,000 clones, roughly 90% of them singletons. The sequencing here drew on CD4+ or CD8+ T cells sorted from blood, taken in a trial of the OX40 agonist ivuxolimab. The receptors stem from an adult with an advanced solid tumor such as melanoma, head and neck, liver or kidney cancer.

A single count supports this clone. The chain links TRBV2 to TRBJ2-5; TRBD1 matches at 8 bases. With V trimmed by 4 bases and J by 5 bases, 6 bases remained unmatched. CDR1 SNHLY and CDR2 FYNNEI come from the germline V gene. The CDR3 runs to 14 residues. The CDR3 region is CASSVGQGGETQYF. CDR3 bases: TGTGCCAGCAGTGTAGGACAGGGCGGGGAGACCCAGTACTTC.

V is TRBV7-8 and J is TRBJ1-4; D remains ambiguous. The CDR3 is 15 residues long. The V end was cut by 5 bases, the J end by 3 bases, with 13 bases between. The germline V gene has CDR1 SGHVS and CDR2 FQNEAQ. This CDR3 is CASSVMGFSNEKLFF. CDR3 DNA sequence: TGTGCCAGCAGCGTGATGGGGTTCTCTAATGAAAAACTGTTTTTT.

This rearrangement joins TRBV5-1 to TRBJ2-3, with TRBD1 matching over 11 bases. The CDR3 has 16 residues. Losses at the gene ends were 2 bases for V and 3 bases for J; bases not matched to a gene: 5. Germline values: CDR1 SGHRS, CDR2 YFSETQ. The CDR3 DNA follows: TGCGCCAGCAGCTTCCGGACAGGGGGCCTGACAGATACGCAGTATTTT. Translated: CASSFRTGGLTDTQYF.

The chain recombines TRBV6-5 with TRBJ2-3, with D unclear. The V end lost 0 bases, the J end lost 5 bases, and 6 bases lay between the germline ends. Germline V CDR1 and CDR2: MNHEY, SVGAGI. This CDR3 spans 13 amino acids. CDR3 region: CASSYSRRDTQYF. The CDR3 coding sequence is TGTGCCAGCAGTTACTCTCGTAGAGATACGCAGTATTTT.

This clone was recorded once. The chain is built from TRBV10-3 and TRBJ2-7; 7 nucleotides match TRBD2. V shed 10 bases, J shed 2 bases, and the junction held 8 bases outside the gene matches. CDR1 is ENHRY, CDR2 SYGVKD, per germline. CDR3 length: 13 residues. CDR3 in amino acids: CASGGRGTYEQYF. DNA for the CDR3: TGTGCCAGCGGGGGACGGGGGACCTACGAGCAGTACTTC.

The genes are TRBV7-9 and TRBJ1-2; 10 bases are a match to TRBD1. V shed 3 bases and J 5 bases; nucleotides not matched to a gene: 3. Per germline, CDR1 SEHNR and CDR2 FQNEAQ (reference sequence). CDR3 length: 14 residues. The CDR3 bases are TGTGCCAGCAGCTTCTGGACAGGGGGTTATGGCTACACCTTC. Translated, it gives CASSFWTGGYGYTF.

This sequence joins TRBV7-9 and TRBJ1-3; 7 bases align to TRBD1. CDR3 length: 17 amino acids. Looked up from germline, CDR1 is SEHNR and CDR2 is FQNEAQ (reference sequence). V gave up 6 bases and J gave up 1 base; unmatched junction bases: 12. The CDR3 is CASSAPGQFLSGNTIYF. The CDR3 bases are TGTGCCAGCAGTGCCCCGGGACAGTTTCTTTCTGGAAACACCATATATTTT.

This chain joins TRBV10-3 and TRBJ2-1; TRBD2 might be the D (5 bases). The CDR3 length is 15 residues. Trimming removed 0 bases at V and 4 bases at J, with 10 bases between. CDR1 ENHRY and CDR2 SYGVKD come from the germline V gene. In nucleotides, the CDR3 is TGTGCCATCAGTGAGTCGAGGACTTCTTACAATGAGCAGTTCTTC. This encodes CAISESRTSYNEQFF.

On this clone: A clone one base away is much larger, so this may be a read error. This sequence joins TRBV6-5 and TRBJ2-5; D is undetermined. The CDR3 length is 11 residues. V lost 4 bases and J 5 bases, leaving 5 bases between the germline ends. Germline V gene sequence: CDR1 MNHEY, CDR2 SVGAGI. DNA of the CDR3: TGTGCCAGCAGTTTGGGGGAGACCCAGTACTTC. Encoded protein: CASSLGETQYF.

The J gene is TRBJ1-2, the V gene TRBV6-6; 8 bases line up with TRBD1. Germline trimming cut 4 bases from V and 3 bases from J; bases unmatched to any gene: 4. The V gene's germline CDR1 is MNHNY and CDR2 SVGAGI (reference sequence). This CDR3 has 14 residues. CDR3 amino acids: CASSSNRGDYGYTF. The CDR3 DNA reads as TGTGCCAGCAGTTCGAACAGGGGGGACTATGGCTACACCTTC.

J is TRBJ2-2 and V is TRBV4-1; no clear D. Trimming cost V 1 base and J 0 bases, with 9 bases left between them. This CDR3 contains 16 residues. Per germline, CDR1 MGHRA and CDR2 YSYEKL. The CDR3 DNA reads TGCGCCAGCAGCCAAGGGGTGGCGGCGAACACCGGGGAGCTGTTTTTT. This encodes CASSQGVAANTGELFF.

The rearrangement links TRBV4-1 to TRBJ2-7; TRBD2 is a possible D gene (6 bases). Germline V gene lookup returns CDR1 MGHRA and CDR2 YSYEKL. The CDR3 is 12 amino acids. Trimming took 4 bases from V and 7 from J, leaving 11 bases between them. CDR3: CASSLVGGEQYF. In DNA form, the CDR3 reads TGCGCCAGCAGCCTCGTCGGGGGAGAGCAGTACTTC.

This clone has just one count. The V gene is TRBV6-1, the J gene TRBJ1-2; maybe TRBD1 (5 bases). This CDR3 comprises 14 residues. V was shortened by 0 bases and J by 4 bases, with 9 bases between the two germline ends. CDR1 is MNHNS, CDR2 SASEGT, per germline. The CDR3: CASSEAGDGYGYTF. In nucleotides, the CDR3 is TGTGCCAGCAGTGAAGCTGGGGACGGCTATGGCTACACCTTC.

The chain couples TRBV2 to TRBJ1-1; D uncertain. CDR1 SNHLY and CDR2 FYNNEI come from the germline V gene. Trimming stripped 3 bases from V and 10 bases from J, with 15 bases between. The CDR3 length is 13 residues. CDR3 nucleotide sequence: TGTGCCAGCAGTGACGGAGAGACTGGGGTAGCTTTCTTT. It is translated as CASSDGETGVAFF. Complete variable domain (other parts from reference TRBV2 and TRBJ1-1): EPEVTQTPSHQVTQMGQEVILRCVPISNHLYFYWYRQILGQKVEFLVSFYNNEISEKSEIFDDQFSVERPDGSNFTLKIRSTKLEDSAMYFCASSDGETGVAFFGQGTRLTVV.

V is TRBV7-6 and J is TRBJ2-5, with 10 bases identical to TRBD1. This CDR3 has 15 amino acids. CDR1 and CDR2 from the germline V gene are SGHVS and FNYEAQ. The junction had 6 bases not matched to a gene; V was cut back by 3 bases and J by 5 bases. The CDR3 sequence is CASSLGQGMLETQYF. The CDR3 DNA follows: TGTGCCAGCAGCTTGGGACAGGGGATGCTGGAGACCCAGTACTTC.